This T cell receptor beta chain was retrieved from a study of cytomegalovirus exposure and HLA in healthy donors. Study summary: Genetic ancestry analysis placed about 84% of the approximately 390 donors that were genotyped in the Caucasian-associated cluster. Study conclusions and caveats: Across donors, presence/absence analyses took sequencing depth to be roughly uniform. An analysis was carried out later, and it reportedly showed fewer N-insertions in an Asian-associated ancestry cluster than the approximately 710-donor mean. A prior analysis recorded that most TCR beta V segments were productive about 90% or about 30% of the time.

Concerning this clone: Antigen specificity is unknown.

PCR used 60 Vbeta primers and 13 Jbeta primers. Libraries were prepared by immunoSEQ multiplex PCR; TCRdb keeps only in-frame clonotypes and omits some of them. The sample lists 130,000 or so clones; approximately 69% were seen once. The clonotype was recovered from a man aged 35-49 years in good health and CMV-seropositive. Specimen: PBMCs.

The CDR3 DNA follows: TGTGCCAGCAGCCCGGGACAGGGGGTCTCAGATGAGACCCAGTACTTC. Translating gives CASSPGQGVSDETQYF. The chain combines TRBV7-9 with TRBJ2-5; 11 bases map to TRBD1. The CDR3 covers 16 residues. J lost 5 bases, V lost 5 bases, and 10 bases had no gene match. From germline, CDR1 is SEHNR and CDR2 FQNEAQ (reference sequence).